These T cell receptor beta chains were read from a single sample in a study of early T cells in non-severe SARS-CoV-2 infection. Each CDR3 protein gets one entry after TCRdb re-called the 5' RACE reads with MiXCR. Among about 98,000 distinct CDR3 sequences listed, around 14% were seen once. Input material: whole blood. Receptors originate from an adult who was a healthcare worker with PCR-confirmed SARS-CoV-2 infection or an uninfected control (not recorded which). CDR3s include the opening cysteine and the closing phenylalanine or tryptophan. The D gene is left open where the match is weak. Size values are once, few and many counts, or a class for expanded clones, and some rows have none.

V gene: TRBV5-6; clone size: many; D gene: NA; J gene: TRBJ1-2; CDR3 DNA: TGTGCCAGCAGCTGGGACACTTACTATGGCTACACCTTC; CDR3 protein: CASSWDTYYGYTF
V gene: TRBV18; clone size: few; D gene: NA; J gene: TRBJ1-4; CDR3 DNA: TGTGCCAGCTCACGAAGCCAGGGCGGGGGTGAAAAACTGTTTTTT; CDR3 protein: CASSRSQGGGEKLFF
V gene: TRBV5-1; clone size: NA; D gene: NA; J gene: TRBJ1-1; CDR3 DNA: TGCGCCAGCAGCCAGGACCCTAACACTGAAGCTTTCTTT; CDR3 protein: CASSQDPNTEAFF
V gene: TRBV5-8; clone size: NA; D gene: NA; J gene: TRBJ2-3; CDR3 DNA: TGTGCCAGCAGCTTGGGCGGAAACACAGATACGCAGTATTTT; CDR3 protein: CASSLGGNTDTQYF
V gene: TRBV7-2; clone size: NA; D gene: NA; J gene: TRBJ1-5; CDR3 DNA: TGTGCCAGCAGCTTAGGCACAGGGTTTCAGCCCCAGCATTTT; CDR3 protein: CASSLGTGFQPQHF
V gene: TRBV28; clone size: NA; D gene: TRBD2; J gene: TRBJ2-7; CDR3 DNA: TGTGCCAGCAGTTTCGAAGGGACTACCTTCTACGAGCAGTACTTC; CDR3 protein: CASSFEGTTFYEQYF
V gene: TRBV12-3/TRBV12-4; clone size: few; D gene: NA; J gene: TRBJ2-5; CDR3 DNA: TGTGCCAGCAGCAGGTTTCCCCAAGAGACCCAGTACTTC; CDR3 protein: CASSRFPQETQYF
V gene: TRBV5-1; clone size: NA; D gene: TRBD2; J gene: TRBJ2-1; CDR3 DNA: TGCGCCAGCAGCTCCCAAGCGGGAGGGCCCTATGAGCAGTTCTTC; CDR3 protein: CASSSQAGGPYEQFF
V gene: TRBV20-1; clone size: NA; D gene: TRBD2; J gene: TRBJ2-1; CDR3 DNA: TGCAGTGTTCCCGTAACTAGCGGGAGATACAATGAGCAGTTCTTC; CDR3 protein: CSVPVTSGRYNEQFF
V gene: TRBV28; clone size: many; D gene: TRBD2; J gene: TRBJ2-7; CDR3 DNA: TGTGCCAGCAGTTTAGCGGGAGGAGCCTACGAGCAGTACTTC; CDR3 protein: CASSLAGGAYEQYF
V gene: TRBV12-3/TRBV12-4; clone size: NA; D gene: NA; J gene: TRBJ2-3; CDR3 DNA: TGTGCCAGCAGTTTATCCCCCGGAGATACGCAGTATTTT; CDR3 protein: CASSLSPGDTQYF
V gene: TRBV7-6; clone size: few; D gene: NA; J gene: TRBJ1-3; CDR3 DNA: TGTGCCAGCAGCCCACAGGGTACTGGAAACACCATATATTTT; CDR3 protein: CASSPQGTGNTIYF
V gene: TRBV27; clone size: NA; D gene: NA; J gene: TRBJ1-5; CDR3 DNA: TGTGCCAGCAGTTTATCAAACAATCAGCCCCAGCATTTT; CDR3 protein: CASSLSNNQPQHF
V gene: TRBV6-2/TRBV6-3; clone size: NA; D gene: TRBD1; J gene: TRBJ2-7; CDR3 DNA: TGTGCCAGCAGTGTCCGCCGGGACAGGCACTACGAGCAGTACTTC; CDR3 protein: CASSVRRDRHYEQYF
V gene: TRBV18; clone size: few; D gene: NA; J gene: TRBJ1-1; CDR3 DNA: TGTGCCAGCTCACCACTAATGACAGAGAACACTGAAGCTTTCTTT; CDR3 protein: CASSPLMTENTEAFF
V gene: TRBV5-4; clone size: many; D gene: NA; J gene: TRBJ2-5; CDR3 DNA: TGTGCCAGCAGCCGGGATGGTAGCAAAGAGACCCAGTACTTC; CDR3 protein: CASSRDGSKETQYF
V gene: TRBV2; clone size: many; D gene: NA; J gene: TRBJ2-2; CDR3 DNA: TGTGCCAGCAACCCCTGGGGGGCTACCGGGGAGCTGTTTTTT; CDR3 protein: CASNPWGATGELFF
V gene: TRBV12-3/TRBV12-4; clone size: NA; D gene: TRBD1; J gene: TRBJ1-4; CDR3 DNA: TGTGCCAGCAGGGATAGGACAGGGGGCTCAACTAATGAAAAACTGTTTTTT; CDR3 protein: CASRDRTGGSTNEKLFF
V gene: TRBV7-6; clone size: many; D gene: NA; J gene: TRBJ1-2; CDR3 DNA: TGTGCCAGCGGGAATGCGGAGGGCTACACCTTC; CDR3 protein: CASGNAEGYTF
V gene: TRBV21-1; clone size: NA; D gene: NA; J gene: TRBJ2-1; CDR3 DNA: TGTGCCAGCAGCAAAGAGGGGACAGTATACAATGAGCAGTTCTTC; CDR3 protein: CASSKEGTVYNEQFF
V gene: TRBV2; clone size: few; D gene: TRBD2; J gene: TRBJ2-1; CDR3 DNA: TGTGCCAGCAACCAGGGACTAGCGGGAGTTGAGCAGTTCTTC; CDR3 protein: CASNQGLAGVEQFF
V gene: TRBV7-6; clone size: NA; D gene: TRBD2; J gene: TRBJ2-2; CDR3 DNA: TGTGCCAGCAGTCCTCCGACTAGCGGGATGACCGGGGAGCTGTTTTTT; CDR3 protein: CASSPPTSGMTGELFF
V gene: TRBV9; clone size: few; D gene: TRBD1; J gene: TRBJ1-2; CDR3 DNA: TGTGCCAGCAGCGGGGGACAGATCTATGGCTACACCTTC; CDR3 protein: CASSGGQIYGYTF
V gene: TRBV15; clone size: many; D gene: NA; J gene: TRBJ1-5; CDR3 DNA: TGTGCCACCAGCAGACCCGATCAGCCCCAGCATTTT; CDR3 protein: CATSRPDQPQHF
V gene: TRBV7-9; clone size: many; D gene: NA; J gene: TRBJ2-3; CDR3 DNA: TGTGCCAGCAGCGGAGGGCCCGCAGATACGCAGTATTTT; CDR3 protein: CASSGGPADTQYF
V gene: TRBV6-1; clone size: NA; D gene: NA; J gene: TRBJ2-5; CDR3 DNA: TGTGCCAGCAGCTTCTCCCGACTAGTACAAGAGACCCAGTACTTC; CDR3 protein: CASSFSRLVQETQYF
V gene: TRBV7-2; clone size: NA; D gene: TRBD2; J gene: TRBJ2-7; CDR3 DNA: TGTGCCAGCAGCTTTACTAGCGGGAGCTACGAGCAGTACTTC; CDR3 protein: CASSFTSGSYEQYF
V gene: TRBV24-1; clone size: many; D gene: NA; J gene: TRBJ2-2; CDR3 DNA: TGTGCCACCAGTCGGCTAGGGGATAACACCGGGGAGCTGTTTTTT; CDR3 protein: CATSRLGDNTGELFF
V gene: TRBV6-1; clone size: few; D gene: NA; J gene: TRBJ2-6; CDR3 DNA: TGTGCCAGCAGTGACCACAGCTCTGGGGCCAACGTCCTGACTTTC; CDR3 protein: CASSDHSSGANVLTF
V gene: TRBV10-3; clone size: NA; D gene: TRBD1; J gene: TRBJ2-2; CDR3 DNA: TGTGCCAGCAGACAGGGAAACACCGGGGAGCTGTTTTTT; CDR3 protein: CASRQGNTGELFF
V gene: TRBV4-1; clone size: few; D gene: TRBD1; J gene: TRBJ2-6; CDR3 DNA: TGCGCCAGCACCCCCAGGGCCGACAGGGACTCTGGGGCCAACGTCCTGACTTTC; CDR3 protein: CASTPRADRDSGANVLTF
V gene: TRBV9; clone size: NA; D gene: TRBD1; J gene: TRBJ1-2; CDR3 DNA: TGTGCCAGCAGCACGACAGGGGGCAAGAACTATGGCTACACCTTC; CDR3 protein: CASSTTGGKNYGYTF
V gene: TRBV5-6; clone size: NA; D gene: NA; J gene: TRBJ1-1; CDR3 DNA: TGTGCCAGCAGTTTTGGACGGGTCGGGATGAACACTGAAGCTTTCTTT; CDR3 protein: CASSFGRVGMNTEAFF
V gene: TRBV7-2; clone size: NA; D gene: NA; J gene: TRBJ1-5; CDR3 DNA: TGTGCCAGCAGCTTAGCCAGGGATGGTCAGCCCCAGCATTTT; CDR3 protein: CASSLARDGQPQHF
V gene: TRBV11-2; clone size: few; D gene: NA; J gene: TRBJ2-3; CDR3 DNA: TGTGCCAGCAGCTTAGTCACAGATACGCAGTATTTT; CDR3 protein: CASSLVTDTQYF
V gene: TRBV28; clone size: NA; D gene: NA; J gene: TRBJ2-7; CDR3 DNA: TGTGCCAGCAGATCGGCTCCATACGAGCAGTACTTC; CDR3 protein: CASRSAPYEQYF
V gene: TRBV4-3; clone size: NA; D gene: TRBD2; J gene: TRBJ2-7; CDR3 DNA: TGCGCCAGCAGCCAAGCAGCGGGGAGTGGCTACGAGCAGTACTTC; CDR3 protein: CASSQAAGSGYEQYF